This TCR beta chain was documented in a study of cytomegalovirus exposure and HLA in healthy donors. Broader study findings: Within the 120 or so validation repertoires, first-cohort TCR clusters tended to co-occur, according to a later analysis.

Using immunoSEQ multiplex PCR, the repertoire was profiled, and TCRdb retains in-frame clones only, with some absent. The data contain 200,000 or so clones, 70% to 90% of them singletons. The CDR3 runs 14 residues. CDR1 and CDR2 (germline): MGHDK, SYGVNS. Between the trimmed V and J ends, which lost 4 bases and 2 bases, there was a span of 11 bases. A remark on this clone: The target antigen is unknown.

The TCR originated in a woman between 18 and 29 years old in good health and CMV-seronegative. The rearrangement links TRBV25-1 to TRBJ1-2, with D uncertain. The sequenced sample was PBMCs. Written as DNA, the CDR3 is TGTGCCAGCAGTGGACCTACTGCAAACTATGGCTACACCTTC. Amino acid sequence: CASSGPTANYGYTF.